These 12 T cell receptor beta chains came from one sample sequenced in a study of cytotoxic CD8 clonotypes in ibrutinib-treated CLL (dated by TCRdb to the early 2020s). The receptor library was made with the immunoSEQ multiplex PCR assay. TCRdb obtained this table from immuneACCESS and retained in-frame rearrangements with V and J assigned. These tables miss some clones; where compared with another copy, unresolved V genes account for less than half of the shortfall, and the remainder is unexplained. This sample holds more than 200,000 clones; 79% were observed only once. Approximately 10% of the sample is held by the ten biggest clonotypes. The time point tag for this specimen amounts to: approximately 11 months on ibrutinib. The starting material was PBMCs, obtained after 12 months of ibrutinib treatment. The receptors here all came from a human donor with chronic lymphocytic leukemia.

Only a few counts were recorded for this clone. The chain employs TRBV9 and TRBJ2-2, with a possible D match to TRBD2 (5 bases). Looked up from germline, CDR1 is SGDLS and CDR2 is YYNGEE. V was trimmed by 2 bases and J by 5 bases, leaving 10 bases between them. The CDR3 spans 14 residues. CDR3 coding DNA: TGTGCCAGCAGCGTTCTATCGGGGACCGGGGAGCTGTTTTTT. Its translation: CASSVLSGTGELFF.

This clone was picked up a small number of times. The chain couples TRBV5-1 to TRBJ2-7; the match to TRBD2 covers 15 bases. This CDR3 is built from 20 residues. The V segment lost 0 bases and the J segment 6 bases; nucleotides outside the gene matches: 16. CDR1 is SGHRS and CDR2 is YFSETQ in the germline V gene. CDR3 region: CASSLAEGRTSGRALGEQYF. The CDR3 DNA reads TGCGCCAGCAGCTTGGCCGAAGGAAGGACTAGCGGGAGGGCCTTAGGCGAGCAGTACTTC.

This clone was recorded a few times. DNA for the CDR3: TGTGCCAGCAGTTACAGGTCCCTGCAAGAGACCCAGTACTTC. This sequence encodes CASSYRSLQETQYF. The chain combines TRBV6-5 with TRBJ2-5, with unresolved D. Trimming stripped 2 bases from V and 2 bases from J, with 9 bases between. The CDR3 is made up of 14 amino acids. In germline, CDR1 is MNHEY, CDR2 SVGAGI.

The chain recombines TRBV4-1 with TRBJ2-1; D is possibly TRBD1 or TRBD2 (5 bases each). Germline values: CDR1 MGHRA, CDR2 YSYEKL. The CDR3 has 12 amino acids. V lost 4 bases and J lost 9, with 10 bases in between. CDR3 DNA: TGCGCCAGCAGCCTGCTGGGGGTTGAGCAGTTCTTC. Translated: CASSLLGVEQFF.

The CDR3 here is CASSRGGGLGEAFF. CDR3 bases: TGTGCCAGCTCGCGAGGCGGGGGGCTGGGTGAAGCTTTCTTT. The chain recombines TRBV18 with TRBJ1-1; D is possibly TRBD1 (6 bases). The CDR3 is made up of 14 amino acids. Looked up from germline, CDR1 is KGHSH and CDR2 is LQKENI. The V end was cut by 6 bases, the J end by 7 bases, with 18 bases between.

This chain connects TRBV7-2 to TRBJ2-5; 9 bases align to TRBD2. CDR3 length: 13 amino acids. J gave up 7 bases and V 6 bases, and 6 bases lay outside the gene matches. Germline V gene sequence: CDR1 SGHTA, CDR2 FQGNSA. In DNA, the CDR3 is TGTGCCAGCAGAGAGGGAGCGGGGGGGACCCAGTACTTC. It specifies CASREGAGGTQYF. Full variable domain (outside the CDR3, taken from reference TRBV7-2 and TRBJ2-5): GAGVSQSPSNKVTEKGKDVELRCDPISGHTALYWYRQSLGQGLEFLIYFQGNSAPDKSGLPSDRFSAERTGGSVSTLTIQRTQQEDSAVYLCASREGAGGTQYFGPGTRLLVL.

This sequence joins TRBV11-2 and TRBJ1-1; the D is unclear. The CDR3 is 14 residues long. Per the germline V gene, CDR1 is SGHAT and CDR2 is FQNNGV. The ends were cut back, 5 bases at V and 0 bases at J, with 10 bases in the middle. In DNA form, the CDR3 reads TGTGCCAGCAGCCCTCACAGCATGAACACTGAAGCTTTCTTT. Translation: CASSPHSMNTEAFF.

The chain carries TRBV19 and TRBJ2-1; D is perhaps TRBD1 or TRBD2 (5 bases each). V lost 6 bases to trimming and J lost 5 bases, with 8 bases between them. The CDR3 is 12 amino acids. Germline CDR1 reads LNHDA; CDR2 reads SQIVND (reference sequence). CDR3 sequence: CASSGADNEQFF. DNA of the CDR3: TGTGCCAGTAGCGGGGCAGACAATGAGCAGTTCTTC.

The rearrangement joins TRBV18 to TRBJ2-5; D ambiguous. V lost 6 bases and J lost 2, with 13 bases in between. Germline CDR1 and CDR2: KGHSH and LQKENI. The CDR3 totals 14 residues. CDR3 protein: CASSEPNGQETQYF. The CDR3 bases are TGTGCCAGCTCCGAGCCAAACGGGCAAGAGACCCAGTACTTC.

The rearrangement links TRBV6-5 to TRBJ2-7, with D uncertain. CDR1 and CDR2 from the germline V gene are MNHEY and SVGAGI. The CDR3 is 15 amino acids. Trimming removed 0 bases at V and 2 bases at J, with 11 bases between. The CDR3 nucleotides are TGTGCCAGCAGTTACTCGGGTGCAGACCCCTACGAGCAGTACTTC. Its protein is CASSYSGADPYEQYF.

This chain links TRBV6-1 with TRBJ1-5; the D is unclear. The CDR3 loop spans 15 amino acids. Trimming left V 5 bases short and J 3 bases short, with 14 bases between. Germline CDR1 and CDR2: MNHNS and SASEGT. The CDR3 bases are TGTGCCAGCAGTACCCCCAACGTTTTCAATCAGCCCCAGCATTTT. This translates into CASSTPNVFNQPQHF.

This clone showed up many times. The same CDR3 arises from other DNA sequences in this sample as well. J is TRBJ1-1 and V is TRBV29-1, with a weak D call TRBD1 (5 bases). Looked up from germline, CDR1 is SQVTM and CDR2 is ANQGSEA. The CDR3 is made up of 13 amino acids. V lost 2 bases, J lost 1 base, and 8 bases lay in between. The CDR3 DNA sequence: TGCAGCGTTGAAACCACAGGGAACACTGAAGCTTTCTTT. Its protein product is CSVETTGNTEAFF.